The 15 T cell receptor beta chains below come from one sample, sequenced in a study of blood T cells in healthy people across ages. Together with a sample-barcoded 5' primer, a J-beta primer mix was included in a second PCR lasting 7 to 11 cycles. One entry per CDR3 protein results from TCRdb running MiXCR on the 5' RACE reads. Here the sample spans nearly 800,000 distinct CDR3 sequences, 25% being singletons. This sample also appeared in a second study, on T cells of mothers and their children.

The sequencing input was blood. These receptors all come from a boy under 18 in good health.

This clonotype has only a few counts. The chain is built from TRBV4-3 and TRBJ2-7; D possibly uses TRBD1 or TRBD2 (5 bases each). V was trimmed by 5 bases and J by 1 base, leaving 15 bases between them. Germline V lookup: CDR1 LGHNA, CDR2 YSLEER. There are 15 residues in the CDR3. This CDR3 is CASSSHRDASYEQYF. The DNA of the CDR3 is TGCGCCAGCAGCTCTCACCGGGACGCATCCTACGAGCAGTACTTC.

This clonotype was recorded many times. At one boundary the junction diverges from the germline segment, which might be a read error. The CDR3 bases are TGTGCCAGCAGCTTAGACGGCACAGATACGCAGTATTTT. Translated: CASSLDGTDTQYF. This chain joins TRBV5-1 and TRBJ2-3; D call uncertain. The CDR3 extends over 13 amino acids. CDR1 and CDR2 from the germline V gene are SGHRS and YFSETQ.

The V and J genes are TRBV5-1 and TRBJ1-5, with TRBD1 identical over 7 bases. Trimming took 0 bases from V and 4 from J; bases not matched to a gene: 4. Germline V gene lookup returns CDR1 SGHRS and CDR2 YFSETQ. This CDR3 has 15 amino acids. The DNA for the CDR3 is TGCGCCAGCAGCTTGGACGGGACAGAGAATCAGCCCCAGCATTTT. Its protein is CASSLDGTENQPQHF.

This clonotype was counted a few times. The V gene is TRBV7-9, the J gene TRBJ2-7; tentative D call: TRBD1 (5 bases). V was cut by 2 bases and J by 7 bases, with 9 bases left in between. The germline V gene has CDR1 SEHNR and CDR2 FQNEAQ (reference sequence). CDR3 length equals 12 residues. CDR3 nucleotide sequence: TGTGCCAGCAGCTTACCCGGACAAGAGCAGTACTTC. As protein: CASSLPGQEQYF. Full variable domain (outside the CDR3, taken from reference TRBV7-9 and TRBJ2-7): DTGVSQNPRHKITKRGQNVTFRCDPISEHNRLYWYRQTLGQGPEFLTYFQNEAQLEKSRLLSDRFSAERPKGSFSTLEIQRTEQGDSAMYLCASSLPGQEQYFGPGTRLTVT.

The chain is built from TRBV28 and TRBJ1-2, with 12 bases lining up with TRBD1. The germline gives CDR1 MDHEN, CDR2 SYDVKM. With 6 bases clipped from V and 3 bases from J, the junction kept 5 bases outside the gene matches. The CDR3 is made up of 15 amino acids. CDR3 amino acids: CASSRDRGRDYGYTF. Here the CDR3 DNA reads TGTGCCAGCAGCCGGGACAGGGGGCGCGACTATGGCTACACCTTC.

The chain combines TRBV7-6 with TRBJ2-7, with 9 bases matching TRBD1. The length of the CDR3 is 14 residues. Germline V CDR1 and CDR2: SGHVS, FNYEAQ. With V trimmed by 4 bases and J by 7 bases, 8 bases remained unmatched. CDR3 loop: CASSSRTGEGEQYF. Here the CDR3 DNA reads TGTGCCAGCAGCTCCCGGACAGGGGAGGGTGAGCAGTACTTC. Supplemented by reference TRBV7-6 and TRBJ2-7, the full variable domain reads GAGVSQSPRYKVTKRGQDVALRCDPISGHVSLYWYRQALGQGPEFLTYFNYEAQQDKSGLPNDRFSAERPEGSISTLTIQRTEQRDSAMYRCASSSRTGEGEQYFGPGTRLTVT.

The sample holds many counts of this clonotype. The genes are TRBV12-3 or TRBV12-4 and TRBJ1-5, with D unresolved. V was cut by 2 bases and J by 5 bases, with 10 bases left in between. This CDR3 spans 14 amino acids. This chain's CDR3 is CASSLSSGYQPQHF. The CDR3, as DNA: TGTGCCAGCAGTTTATCCAGTGGATATCAGCCCCAGCATTTT.

Remarks on this clonotype: A read error may account for a junction end that differs from germline. This chain links TRBV2 with TRBJ1-4, with D possibly being TRBD1 (6 bases). Germline V gene sequence: CDR1 SNHLY, CDR2 FYNNEI. The CDR3 consists of 15 residues. For the CDR3, the DNA is TGTACCAGCAGAAGACAGGCTACAACTAATGAAAAACTGTTTTTT. Translated: CTSRRQATTNEKLFF.

V gene TRBV3-1 combines with J gene TRBJ2-5; D possibly uses TRBD1 or TRBD2 (7 bases each). The end of the DNA fits TRBJ2-7 better, so the J call may be wrong. CDR1 and CDR2 from the germline V gene are LGHDT and YNNKEL (reference sequence). There are 15 residues in the CDR3. The CDR3 sequence is CASSRGGTEVYEQYF. The CDR3 DNA follows: TGTGCCAGCAGCCGGGGGGGGACAGAGGTTTACGAGCAGTACTTC.

V is TRBV7-6 and J is TRBJ2-1, with TRBD2 matching 10 bases. Germline lookup yields CDR1 SGHVS and CDR2 FNYEAQ. The CDR3 extends over 16 amino acids. V shed 5 bases, J shed 7 bases, and the junction held 11 bases outside the gene matches. The CDR3: CASSRRPIAGGNEQFF. CDR3 DNA sequence: TGTGCCAGCAGCCGACGGCCTATAGCGGGAGGTAATGAGCAGTTCTTC. Drawing the rest from reference TRBV7-6 and TRBJ2-1, the complete variable domain is GAGVSQSPRYKVTKRGQDVALRCDPISGHVSLYWYRQALGQGPEFLTYFNYEAQQDKSGLPNDRFSAERPEGSISTLTIQRTEQRDSAMYRCASSRRPIAGGNEQFFGPGTRLTVL.

This clonotype has a handful of counts. This chain links TRBV20-1 with TRBJ2-7; D perhaps matches TRBD2 (5 bases). Trimming stripped 3 bases from V and 3 bases from J, with 9 bases between. The length of the CDR3 is 12 residues. The V gene's germline CDR1 is DFQATT and CDR2 SNEGSKA (reference sequence). The DNA for the CDR3 is TGCAGTGCTAGCGGACTCGACTACGAGCAGTACTTC. This codes for CSASGLDYEQYF.

The rearrangement links TRBV5-1 to TRBJ1-1, with D hard to call. The germline V and J ends were trimmed by 4 bases and 2 bases, with 21 bases remaining between them. Per the germline V gene, CDR1 is SGHRS and CDR2 is YFSETQ. The CDR3 consists of 17 residues. The CDR3, as DNA: TGCGCCAGCAGCCCGGACGGATACCTTCTACCCAACACTGAAGCTTTCTTT. This codes for CASSPDGYLLPNTEAFF. The whole variable domain, remainder taken from reference TRBV5-1 and TRBJ1-1, is KAGVTQTPRYLIKTRGQQVTLSCSPISGHRSVSWYQQTPGQGLQFLFEYFSETQRNKGNFPGRFSGRQFSNSRSEMNVSTLELGDSALYLCASSPDGYLLPNTEAFFGQGTRLTVV.

This chain links TRBV7-2 with TRBJ2-7, with a possible D match to TRBD2 (6 bases). Trimming left V 5 bases short and J 2 bases short, with 16 bases between. CDR1 and CDR2 (germline): SGHTA, FQGNSA. CDR3 length: 15 residues. The CDR3 protein is CASSNGGPGAYEQYF. The CDR3 DNA sequence: TGTGCCAGCAGCAACGGGGGTCCCGGGGCCTACGAGCAGTACTTC.

This rearrangement joins TRBV7-9 to TRBJ2-7, with 9 positions matching TRBD1. Per the germline V gene, CDR1 is SEHNR and CDR2 is FQNEAQ (reference sequence). The CDR3 runs 16 residues. Germline trimming cut 4 bases from V and 2 bases from J; bases unmatched to any gene: 9. The CDR3 here is CASSSKGWDRAYEQYF. The CDR3, as DNA: TGTGCCAGCAGCTCCAAGGGGTGGGACAGGGCCTACGAGCAGTACTTC.

This clonotype was found a few times. V usage is TRBV5-1 and J usage is TRBJ2-5; D is unresolved. The J call could be wrong; TRBJ2-7 is a better fit for the DNA end. The CDR3 loop spans 15 amino acids. Germline CDR1 SGHRS, CDR2 YFSETQ. CDR3 in amino acids: CASSLYGDTPNEQYF. CDR3 in DNA: TGCGCCAGCAGCTTGTATGGAGACACCCCAAACGAGCAGTACTTC.